Below, one T cell receptor (beta chain) is given with its context. The data were obtained in a study of blood T cells in healthy people across ages. Primers used in a second PCR of about 6 to 11 cycles were a sample-barcoded 5' primer and a J-beta primer mix. Each CDR3 protein is one row after TCRdb ran MiXCR on the 5' RACE reads. The repertoire holds about 780,000 distinct CDR3 sequences, about 45% seen once, with roughly 18% in the top ten. There are 15 residues in the CDR3. Trimming removed 0 bases at V and 3 bases at J, with 11 bases between. Germline CDR1 SGHRS, CDR2 YFSETQ. The TCR originated in a man older than 75 in good health. The chain combines TRBV5-1 with TRBJ2-3; D tentatively fits TRBD1 or TRBD2 (5 bases each). Sequenced: blood. The CDR3 DNA reads TGCGCCAGCAGCTTGGCGACAGAGGGAACAGATACGCAGTATTTT. It specifies CASSLATEGTDTQYF. Complete variable domain (other parts from reference TRBV5-1 and TRBJ2-3): KAGVTQTPRYLIKTRGQQVTLSCSPISGHRSVSWYQQTPGQGLQFLFEYFSETQRNKGNFPGRFSGRQFSNSRSEMNVSTLELGDSALYLCASSLATEGTDTQYFGPGTRLTVL.